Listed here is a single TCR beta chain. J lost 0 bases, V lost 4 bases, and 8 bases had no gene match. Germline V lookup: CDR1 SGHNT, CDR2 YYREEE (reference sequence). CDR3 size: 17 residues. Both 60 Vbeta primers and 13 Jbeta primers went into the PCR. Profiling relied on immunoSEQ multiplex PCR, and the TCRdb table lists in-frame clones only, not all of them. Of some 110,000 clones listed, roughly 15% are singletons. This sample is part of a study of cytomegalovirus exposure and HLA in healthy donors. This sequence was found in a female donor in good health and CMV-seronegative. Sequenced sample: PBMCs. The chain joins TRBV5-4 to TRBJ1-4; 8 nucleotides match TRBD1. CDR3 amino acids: CASSRAPQGATNEKLFF. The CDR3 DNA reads TGTGCCAGCAGCCGGGCACCACAGGGGGCAACTAATGAAAAACTGTTTTTT.